This entry lists 3 T cell receptor beta chains sequenced from one sample in a study of blood T cell repertoires in COVID-19. The table came from immunoSEQ multiplex PCR; TCRdb's copy has only in-frame clones and leaves some out. The table has some 65,000 clones, around 85% seen once. Sequenced material: peripheral blood. These receptors were taken from a man aged 35 to 55 with COVID-19, enrolled during active disease.

This sequence joins TRBV19 and TRBJ2-1; D call uncertain. This CDR3 spans 13 amino acids. CDR1 and CDR2 (germline): LNHDA, SQIVND (reference sequence). V was trimmed by 5 bases and J by 9 bases, leaving 14 bases between them. The CDR3 here is CASSRRSAGEQFF. The CDR3 DNA follows: TGTGCCAGTAGTCGCAGGTCCGCCGGTGAGCAGTTCTTC. Variable domain in full (rest from reference TRBV19 and TRBJ2-1): DGGITQSPKYLFRKEGQNVTLSCEQNLNHDAMYWYRQDPGQGLRLIYYSQIVNDFQKGDIAEGYSVSREKKESFPLTVTSAQKNPTAFYLCASSRRSAGEQFFGPGTRLTVL.

The CDR3 coding sequence is TGCGCCAGCAGCTTGGCTCCTGCCAGCTCCTACAATGAGCAGTTCTTC. Translated: CASSLAPASSYNEQFF. The genes are TRBV5-1 and TRBJ2-1; no reliable D call. Germline-derived CDR1 and CDR2 are SGHRS and YFSETQ. CDR3 length: 16 amino acids. The V end was cut by 0 bases, the J end by 0 bases, with 10 bases between.

This sequence joins TRBV7-9 and TRBJ2-5, with TRBD2 identical over 11 bases. Looked up from germline, CDR1 is SEHNR and CDR2 is FQNEAQ (reference sequence). V lost 5 bases and J lost 3; bases outside the gene matches: 2. CDR3 length equals 14 residues. CDR3 residues: CASSALAGEETQYF. CDR3 bases: TGTGCCAGCAGCGCACTAGCGGGGGAAGAGACCCAGTACTTC.